The source of this T cell receptor (beta chain) is a study of shared clonotypes between healthy human individuals. The assay ran at deep level. Replicate sorted-subset PCRs were loaded with around 200 ng DNA, 30,000 to 35,000 T cell genomes. Sequencing was performed with immunoSEQ multiplex PCR; in TCRdb, only in-frame clones are kept and a portion is missing. In the table there are around 1.6 million clones, roughly 98% of which are singletons. The CDR3 is made up of 16 amino acids. The germline gives CDR1 SGHRS, CDR2 YFSETQ. The V gene lost 3 bases and the J gene lost 0 bases, with 13 bases spanning the gap. Free of recent acute infections or vaccinations, the donors were healthy HIV-negative adults. CD4+ cells yielded CD45RA+ naive and CD45RA-negative memory subsets.

Sequenced sample: naive CD4+ T cells sorted from blood. Regarding subset: CD45RA+ positively selected. The rearrangement uses TRBV5-1 and TRBJ1-3; D uncertain. The receptor comes from a man in his thirties or forties in good health. The CDR3 sequence: CASSSGQPSSGNTIYF. Here the CDR3 DNA reads TGCGCCAGCAGCTCCGGCCAGCCCAGCTCTGGAAACACCATATATTTT.